This is a list of T cell receptor beta chains from one sample in a study of T cells after yellow fever vaccination. MiXCR, run by TCRdb on the 5' RACE reads, gives a single entry per CDR3 protein. The data contain more than 65,000 distinct CDR3 sequences, about 7.7% of them singletons. The specimen comprised CD8+ T cells sorted from PBMCs, sampled around 10 days after the first yellow fever vaccination. Source of these receptors: a man aged 18 to 29 who received the YFV17D yellow fever vaccine. Each CDR3 is given without its conserved first and last residue. D genes are given only for firm matches.

CDR3 protein,D gene,J gene,V gene
ASSPPASGGYEQF,TRBD2,TRBJ2-1,TRBV7-3
ASSQQGRDTEAF,TRBD1,TRBJ1-1,TRBV12-3/TRBV12-4
ATSGGETAKNIQY,.,TRBJ2-4,TRBV24-1
ASSTDRGYNEQF,TRBD1,TRBJ2-1,TRBV6-1
SATDRKLSSYNSPLH,TRBD1,TRBJ1-6,TRBV20-1
ASSQTGAGANVLT,TRBD1,TRBJ2-6,TRBV4-1
ASSTDGSSYNEQF,.,TRBJ2-1,TRBV11-3
ASSFGQGRGYEQY,TRBD1,TRBJ2-7,TRBV28
ASSDNVASMADTQY,.,TRBJ2-3,TRBV6-4
ASSHGGLGGIETQY,TRBD2,TRBJ2-5,TRBV6-1
ASSLSGYSQPQH,.,TRBJ1-5,TRBV27
ASMTAGARETQY,TRBD2,TRBJ2-5,TRBV6-1
AISESGRQPTDTQY,.,TRBJ2-3,TRBV10-3
ASSQLGSNQPQH,.,TRBJ1-5,TRBV27
ASSLEGDRSFTDTQY,.,TRBJ2-3,TRBV5-4
ASSHPLDRGGGETQY,TRBD1,TRBJ2-5,TRBV9
ASSFIARGTEAF,.,TRBJ1-1,TRBV12-3/TRBV12-4
ASSDRGGPYEQY,.,TRBJ2-7,TRBV6-5
ASSLSISGDFAGYT,.,TRBJ1-2,TRBV5-1
ASSFEVTEAF,.,TRBJ1-1,TRBV12-3/TRBV12-4
ASSLARGPAF,.,TRBJ1-1,TRBV7-9
ASSQGSLNSPLH,.,TRBJ1-6,TRBV4-1
AISDEDRVTGELF,TRBD1,TRBJ2-2,TRBV10-3
AISGQGLGPNEKLF,TRBD1,TRBJ1-4,TRBV10-3
ATSSGQGLISYEQY,TRBD1,TRBJ2-7,TRBV15
ASSTFTASQETQY,.,TRBJ2-5,TRBV27
SAPPALGALSYNEQF,.,TRBJ2-1,TRBV20-1
ASSYNTDTQY,.,TRBJ2-3,TRBV5-1
ASRQGPNTEAF,.,TRBJ1-1,TRBV7-9
ASSQPGVYNEQF,.,TRBJ2-1,TRBV28
ASSELGNQETQY,.,TRBJ2-5,TRBV5-5
ASSVAGYQETQY,TRBD2,TRBJ2-5,TRBV11-2
ASSAGRVRDSPLH,.,TRBJ1-6,TRBV9
ASSPKTSGDNTGELF,TRBD2,TRBJ2-2,TRBV4-1
ASSQVGTNTEAF,.,TRBJ1-1,TRBV4-2
ATQPGTSSYNEQF,.,TRBJ2-1,TRBV15
AIRSGTTSYEQY,TRBD2,TRBJ2-7,TRBV10-3
AFSLGTEGFSNTGELF,.,TRBJ2-2,TRBV12-3/TRBV12-4
ASSFGGTNEKLF,.,TRBJ1-4,TRBV27
ASSFGSSGIEAF,.,TRBJ1-1,TRBV12-3/TRBV12-4
SARVRVSSGGEAF,.,TRBJ1-1,TRBV20-1
ASSRLAGGGQETQY,TRBD2,TRBJ2-5,TRBV28
ASSQDWGNTEAF,.,TRBJ1-1,TRBV4-1
ASSQAGGRYNEQF,.,TRBJ2-1,TRBV4-1
ASSIHISGEGYEQF,.,TRBJ2-1,TRBV21-1
ASRNRGSTGELF,TRBD1,TRBJ2-2,TRBV27
ASSLTRGTSGAKRETQY,TRBD2,TRBJ2-5,TRBV9
ASSLPRDQNGGYT,.,TRBJ1-2,TRBV9
AWTGGSGYEQY,TRBD1,TRBJ2-7,TRBV30
ASSQGWNTEAF,.,TRBJ1-1,TRBV3-1
ASSYSIGHSTGDRERYGYT,TRBD1,TRBJ1-2,TRBV6-2/TRBV6-3
ASSVKGLNTEAF,.,TRBJ1-1,TRBV9
ASSTRRGGHSNQPQH,.,TRBJ1-5,TRBV7-3
ASSGASGHTGELF,.,TRBJ2-2,TRBV12-3/TRBV12-4
SVDFVADPHGYT,.,TRBJ1-2,TRBV29-1